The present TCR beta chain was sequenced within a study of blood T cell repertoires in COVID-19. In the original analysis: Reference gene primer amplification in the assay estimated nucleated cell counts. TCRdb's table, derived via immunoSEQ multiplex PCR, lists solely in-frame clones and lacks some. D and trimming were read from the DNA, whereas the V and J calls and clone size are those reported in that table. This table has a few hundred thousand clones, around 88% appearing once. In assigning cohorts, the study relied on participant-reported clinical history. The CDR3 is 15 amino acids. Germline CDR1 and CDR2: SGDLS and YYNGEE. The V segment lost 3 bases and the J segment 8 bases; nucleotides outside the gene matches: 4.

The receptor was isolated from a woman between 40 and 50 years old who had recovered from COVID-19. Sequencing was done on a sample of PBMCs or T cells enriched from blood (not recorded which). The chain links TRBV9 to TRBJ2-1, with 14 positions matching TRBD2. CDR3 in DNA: TGTGCCAGCAGCGCCTCGACTAGCGGGAGGGATGAGCAGTTCTTC. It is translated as CASSASTSGRDEQFF. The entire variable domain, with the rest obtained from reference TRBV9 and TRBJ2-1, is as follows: DSGVTQTPKHLITATGQRVTLRCSPRSGDLSVYWYQQSLDQGLQFLIQYYNGEERAKGNILERFSAQQFPDLHSELNLSSLELGDSALYFCASSASTSGRDEQFFGPGTRLTVL.